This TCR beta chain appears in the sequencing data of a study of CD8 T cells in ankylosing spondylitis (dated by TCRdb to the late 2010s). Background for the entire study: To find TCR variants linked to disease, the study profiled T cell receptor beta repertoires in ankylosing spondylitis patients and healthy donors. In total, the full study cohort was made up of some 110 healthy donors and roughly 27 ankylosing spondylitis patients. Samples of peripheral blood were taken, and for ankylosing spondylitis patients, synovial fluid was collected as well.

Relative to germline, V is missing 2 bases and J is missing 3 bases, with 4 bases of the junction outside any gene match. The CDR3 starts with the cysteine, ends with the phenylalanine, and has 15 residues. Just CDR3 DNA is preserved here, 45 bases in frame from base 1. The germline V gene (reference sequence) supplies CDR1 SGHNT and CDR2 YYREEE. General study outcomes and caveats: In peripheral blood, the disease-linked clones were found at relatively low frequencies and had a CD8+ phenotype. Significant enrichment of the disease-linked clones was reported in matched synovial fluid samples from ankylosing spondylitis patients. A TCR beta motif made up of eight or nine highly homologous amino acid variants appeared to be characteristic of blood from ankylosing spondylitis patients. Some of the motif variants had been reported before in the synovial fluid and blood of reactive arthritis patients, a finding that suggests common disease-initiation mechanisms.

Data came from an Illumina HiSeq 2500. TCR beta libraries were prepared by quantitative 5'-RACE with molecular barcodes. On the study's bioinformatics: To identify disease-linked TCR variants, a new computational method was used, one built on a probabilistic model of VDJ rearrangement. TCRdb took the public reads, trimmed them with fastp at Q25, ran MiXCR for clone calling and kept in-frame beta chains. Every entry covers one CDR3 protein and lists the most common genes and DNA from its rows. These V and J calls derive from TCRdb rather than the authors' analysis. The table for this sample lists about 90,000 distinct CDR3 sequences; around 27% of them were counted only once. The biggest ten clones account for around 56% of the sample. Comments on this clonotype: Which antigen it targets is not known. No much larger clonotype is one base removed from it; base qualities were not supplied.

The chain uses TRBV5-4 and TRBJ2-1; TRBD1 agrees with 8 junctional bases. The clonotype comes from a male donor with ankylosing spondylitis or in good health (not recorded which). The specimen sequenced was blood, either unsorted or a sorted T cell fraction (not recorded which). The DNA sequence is TGTGCCAGCAGCTTTGCAGGGGGCGGCTACAATGAGCAGTTCTTC. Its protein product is CASSFAGGGYNEQFF.